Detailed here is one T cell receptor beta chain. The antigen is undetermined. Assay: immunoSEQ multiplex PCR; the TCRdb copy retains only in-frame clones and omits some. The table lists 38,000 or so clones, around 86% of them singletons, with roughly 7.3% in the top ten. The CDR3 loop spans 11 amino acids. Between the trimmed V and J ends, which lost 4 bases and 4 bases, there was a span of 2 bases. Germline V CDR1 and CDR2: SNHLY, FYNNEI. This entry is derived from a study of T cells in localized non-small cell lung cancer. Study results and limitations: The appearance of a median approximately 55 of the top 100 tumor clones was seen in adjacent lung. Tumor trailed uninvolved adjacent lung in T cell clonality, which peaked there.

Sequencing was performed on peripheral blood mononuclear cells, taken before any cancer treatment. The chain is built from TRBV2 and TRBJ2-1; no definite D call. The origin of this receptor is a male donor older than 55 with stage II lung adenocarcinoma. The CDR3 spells CASSAYNEQFF. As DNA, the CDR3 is TGTGCCAGCAGTGCTTACAATGAGCAGTTCTTC. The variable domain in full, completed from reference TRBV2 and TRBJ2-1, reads EPEVTQTPSHQVTQMGQEVILRCVPISNHLYFYWYRQILGQKVEFLVSFYNNEISEKSEIFDDQFSVERPDGSNFTLKIRSTKLEDSAMYFCASSAYNEQFFGPGTRLTVL.